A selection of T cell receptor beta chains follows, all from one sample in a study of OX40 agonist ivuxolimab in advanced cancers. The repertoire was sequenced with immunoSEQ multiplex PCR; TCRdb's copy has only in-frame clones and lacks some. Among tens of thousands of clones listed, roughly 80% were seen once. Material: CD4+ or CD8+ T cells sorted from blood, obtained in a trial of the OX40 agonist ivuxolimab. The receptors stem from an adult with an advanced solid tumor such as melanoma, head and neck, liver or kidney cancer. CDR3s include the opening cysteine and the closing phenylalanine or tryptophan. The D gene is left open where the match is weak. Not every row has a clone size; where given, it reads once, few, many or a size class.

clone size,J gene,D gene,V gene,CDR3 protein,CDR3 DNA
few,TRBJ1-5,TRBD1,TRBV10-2,CASSDSTGEDQPQHF,TGCGCCAGCAGTGATTCGACAGGGGAAGATCAGCCCCAGCATTTT
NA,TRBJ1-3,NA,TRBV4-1,CASKIPSGNTIYF,TGCGCCAGCAAAATACCCTCTGGAAACACCATATATTTT
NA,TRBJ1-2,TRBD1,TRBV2,CASLGQGYGYTF,TGTGCCAGCCTGGGACAGGGCTACGGCTACACCTTC
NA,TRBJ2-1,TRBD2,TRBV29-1,CSGFWGGGEQFF,TGCAGCGGATTTTGGGGGGGAGGTGAGCAGTTCTTC
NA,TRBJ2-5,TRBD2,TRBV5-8,CASSFREGTQYF,TGTGCCAGCAGCTTCCGGGAGGGGACCCAGTACTTC
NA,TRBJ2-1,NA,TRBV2,CARGLSERSYNEQFF,TGTGCCAGGGGACTTTCTGAGCGCTCCTACAATGAGCAGTTCTTC
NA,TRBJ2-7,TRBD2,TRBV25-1,CASSDREAGVVEQYF,TGTGCCAGCAGTGACCGGGAAGCGGGAGTGGTCGAGCAGTACTTC
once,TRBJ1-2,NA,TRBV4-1,CASSQGAVNYGYTF,TGCGCCAGCAGCCAGGGGGCGGTTAACTATGGCTACACCTTC
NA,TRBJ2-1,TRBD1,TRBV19,CASRQGTGNEQFF,TGTGCCAGCAGACAGGGAACGGGCAATGAGCAGTTCTTC
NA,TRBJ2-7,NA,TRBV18,CASSPKENSYEQYF,TGTGCCAGCTCACCAAAGGAGAACAGCTACGAGCAGTACTTC
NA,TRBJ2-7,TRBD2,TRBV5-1,CASSGMGEGQPTGSSHEQYF,TGCGCCAGCAGCGGGATGGGGGAGGGCCAGCCTACAGGTTCTTCCCACGAGCAGTACTTC
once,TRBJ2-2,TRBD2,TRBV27,CASSPEAGSMGGELFF,TGTGCCAGCAGTCCCGAAGCGGGAAGCATGGGCGGGGAGCTGTTTTTT
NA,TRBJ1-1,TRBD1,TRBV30,CAWSTGTGREAFF,TGTGCCTGGAGTACGGGGACAGGTCGTGAAGCTTTCTTT
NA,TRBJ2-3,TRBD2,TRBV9,CASSAPRERGGTDTQYF,TGTGCCAGCAGCGCCCCCAGGGAGCGGGGGGGAACAGATACGCAGTATTTT
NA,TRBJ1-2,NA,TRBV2,CASSESPTSFYGYTF,TGTGCCAGCAGTGAAAGTCCGACCTCTTTCTATGGCTACACCTTC
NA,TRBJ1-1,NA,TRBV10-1,CASSLSLNTEAFF,TGCGCCAGCAGTCTGAGCTTGAACACTGAAGCTTTCTTT
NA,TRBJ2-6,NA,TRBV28,CASSPGSEVLRGANVLTF,TGTGCCAGCAGCCCCGGTAGCGAAGTTTTAAGGGGGGCCAACGTCCTGACTTTC
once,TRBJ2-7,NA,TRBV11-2,CASSLDQAGANYEQYF,TGTGCCAGCAGCTTAGATCAGGCGGGGGCGAACTACGAGCAGTACTTC
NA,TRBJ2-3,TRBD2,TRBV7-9,CASSPPGGRQNTDTQYF,TGTGCCAGCAGCCCCCCGGGGGGGAGGCAAAACACAGATACGCAGTATTTT
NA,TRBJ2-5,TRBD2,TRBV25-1,CASSEKTGGSETQYF,TGTGCCAGCAGTGAGAAGACGGGGGGGTCGGAGACCCAGTACTTC
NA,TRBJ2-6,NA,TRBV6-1,CASSEGSGANVLTF,TGTGCCAGCAGTGAAGGGTCTGGGGCCAACGTCCTGACTTTC
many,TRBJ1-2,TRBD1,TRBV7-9,CASSLARDQGALKNGYTF,TGTGCCAGCAGCTTAGCCCGGGACCAGGGGGCCCTAAAGAATGGCTACACCTTC
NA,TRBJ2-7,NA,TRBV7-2,CASSSRDTYEQYF,TGTGCCAGCAGCTCCCGGGACACCTACGAGCAGTACTTC
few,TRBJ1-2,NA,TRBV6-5,CASRPRQITFDGYTF,TGTGCCAGCAGACCCAGACAGATAACCTTCGATGGCTACACCTTC
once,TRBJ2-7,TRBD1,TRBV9,CASSVAGQGIYEQYF,TGTGCCAGCAGCGTAGCTGGACAGGGTATCTACGAGCAGTACTTC
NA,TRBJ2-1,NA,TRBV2,CASGTEYNEQFF,TGTGCCAGCGGGACGGAGTACAATGAGCAGTTCTTC
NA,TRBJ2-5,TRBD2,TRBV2,CASSDGTTNKETQYF,TGTGCCAGCAGTGATGGGACTACGAATAAAGAGACCCAGTACTTC
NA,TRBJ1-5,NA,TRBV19,CASSLPREMISGNQPQHF,TGTGCCAGTAGTCTACCTCGAGAAATGATATCGGGGAACCAGCCCCAGCATTTT
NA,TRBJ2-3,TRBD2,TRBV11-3,CASSLLAGNTDTQYF,TGTGCCAGCAGCTTATTAGCGGGGAACACAGATACGCAGTATTTT
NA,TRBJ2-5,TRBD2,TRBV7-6,CASSFGTSGVETQYF,TGTGCCAGCAGCTTTGGGACTAGCGGGGTAGAGACCCAGTACTTC